Reported below is one T cell receptor (beta chain). Its antigen is still unknown. Using a J-beta primer mix together with a sample-barcoded 5' primer, a second PCR was run for about 7 to 12 cycles. TCRdb independently ran MiXCR on the 5' RACE reads; one entry per CDR3 protein. This sample has roughly 800,000 distinct CDR3 sequences, with about 62% found just once. Per-sample yields of isolated PBMCs were at least 6.5 million. The CDR3 extends over 16 amino acids. J lost 4 bases, V lost 4 bases, and 8 bases had no gene match. Germline CDR1 KGHSH, CDR2 LQKENI. This record belongs to a study of blood T cells in healthy people across ages. Study-level points and caveats: Aged donors had fewer naive CD4+ cells and lower diversity than long-lived donors.

V and J are TRBV18 and TRBJ2-7; 12 nucleotides line up with TRBD2. The sequence was obtained from a young man in good health. The sequenced sample consisted of blood. CDR3 sequence reads: CASSRALAGGIYEQYF. The CDR3, as DNA: TGTGCCAGCTCACGCGCTCTAGCGGGGGGGATTTACGAGCAGTACTTC.